Each of the 6 T cell receptor beta chains below was sequenced from the same sample in a study of OX40 agonist ivuxolimab in advanced cancers. TCRdb's copy holds only in-frame clones and misses some; the assay was immunoSEQ multiplex PCR. The sample holds 60,000 to 65,000 clones, more than 80% seen once. This specimen was CD4+ or CD8+ T cells sorted from blood, taken in a trial of the OX40 agonist ivuxolimab. These TCRs come from an adult with an advanced solid tumor such as melanoma, head and neck, liver or kidney cancer.

The J gene is TRBJ1-2, the V gene TRBV19, with D hard to call. This CDR3 spans 13 amino acids. Between the trimmed V and J ends, which lost 3 bases and 8 bases, there was a span of 13 bases. Looked up from germline, CDR1 is LNHDA and CDR2 is SQIVND (reference sequence). CDR3 sequence: CASSILNREGYTF. The CDR3 region has the DNA TGTGCCAGTAGTATTCTCAACCGCGAAGGCTACACCTTC.

The chain combines TRBV6-1 with TRBJ1-1, with D possibly TRBD1 on 5 matching bases. The germline CDR1 and CDR2 sequences are MNHNS and SASEGT. The CDR3 consists of 14 residues. The V end was cut by 7 bases, the J end by 0 bases, with 12 bases between. This CDR3 is CASIQEGLNTEAFF. As DNA, the CDR3 is TGTGCCAGCATTCAGGAGGGGCTGAACACTGAAGCTTTCTTT.

The chain carries TRBV5-1 and TRBJ1-6; 8 bases agree with TRBD1. Germline values: CDR1 SGHRS, CDR2 YFSETQ. The CDR3 totals 16 residues. J gave up 9 bases and V 0 bases, and 8 bases lay outside the gene matches. CDR3 coding DNA: TGCGCCAGCAGCTTGGCGGTGGCAGGGGGCTCTTCACCCCTCCACTTT. It codes for CASSLAVAGGSSPLHF.

This clone was seen more than once but under ten times. The chain combines TRBV18 with TRBJ2-3, with 9 positions matching TRBD2. The germline V gene encodes CDR1 KGHSH and CDR2 LQKENI. Losses at the gene ends were 5 bases for V and 9 bases for J; bases not matched to a gene: 15. The CDR3 length is 16 residues. The CDR3 spells CASSSLAGVRVKTQYF. In nucleotides, the CDR3 is TGTGCCAGCTCATCCTTAGCGGGAGTGAGGGTAAAAACGCAGTATTTT.

This clone has only one observation. The chain joins TRBV2 to TRBJ2-1; 8 nucleotides match TRBD1. CDR1 is SNHLY, CDR2 FYNNEI, per germline. The CDR3 totals 15 residues. The J segment lost 4 bases and the V segment lost 1 base, leaving 3 bases of the junction unmatched. The CDR3 sequence is CASSEEGTGYNEQFF. The CDR3 DNA sequence: TGTGCCAGCAGTGAAGAGGGGACAGGTTACAATGAGCAGTTCTTC.

CDR3 sequence (DNA): TGCGCCAGCAGCTTGGCCGGTGGGAACAATGAGCAGTTCTTC. Its protein is CASSLAGGNNEQFF. The chain links TRBV5-1 to TRBJ2-1; D gene uncertain. V lost 0 bases and J lost 5, with 9 bases in between. The CDR3 loop spans 14 amino acids. Germline lookup yields CDR1 SGHRS and CDR2 YFSETQ. The variable domain in full, completed from reference TRBV5-1 and TRBJ2-1, reads KAGVTQTPRYLIKTRGQQVTLSCSPISGHRSVSWYQQTPGQGLQFLFEYFSETQRNKGNFPGRFSGRQFSNSRSEMNVSTLELGDSALYLCASSLAGGNNEQFFGPGTRLTVL.